This T cell receptor beta chain appears in the sequencing data of a study of PD-1 blockade in mismatch repair-deficient tumors. About the research overall: Enrolled about 2012-2016, patients had progressing, pretreated mismatch repair-deficient cancers of about a dozen types.

Assay used: immunoSEQ multiplex PCR; TCRdb lists only in-frame clones, some missing. The sample lists around 100,000 clones, roughly 80% seen once, with roughly 4.5% in the top ten. The germline gives CDR1 MNHEY, CDR2 SVGAGI. Trimming pared 0 bases from V and 4 bases from J, leaving 13 bases between. The CDR3 extends over 15 amino acids. The clonotype comes from an adult with mismatch repair-deficient cancer. This specimen consisted of peripheral blood, obtained 60 weeks after starting pembrolizumab. The chain recombines TRBV6-5 with TRBJ2-7, with D possibly TRBD1 on 6 matching bases. CDR3 loop: CASSYSAGARYEQYF. CDR3 in DNA: TGTGCCAGCAGTTACTCGGCAGGGGCGAGGTACGAGCAGTACTTC.